This TCR beta chain came from a study of blood T cells in healthy people across ages. Sample-barcoded 5' priming and a J-beta primer mix drove a second PCR of roughly 6 to 12 cycles. MiXCR was run by TCRdb on the 5' RACE reads, yielding one entry per CDR3 protein. This table has roughly 800,000 distinct CDR3 sequences, about 62% appearing once. The CDR3 length is 13 residues. Germline V lookup: CDR1 MNHEY, CDR2 SMNVEV (reference sequence). The trim removed 6 bases at V and 5 bases at J, leaving 5 bases unmatched. The rearrangement links TRBV27 to TRBJ2-3, with 7 bases fitting TRBD1. The sequencing input was blood. The receptor's source is a man aged 30 to 39 in good health. The CDR3 reads CASRSGGLDTQYF. The CDR3 DNA sequence: TGTGCCAGCAGGTCAGGGGGATTAGATACGCAGTATTTT.